The 2 T cell receptor beta chains below were found in one sample sequenced in a study of blood T cell repertoires in COVID-19. This table comes from immunoSEQ multiplex PCR, and its TCRdb copy is limited to in-frame clones, with some not included. Of about 140,000 clones in the sample, about 88% were seen once. Sequencing was done on a sample of peripheral blood. Source of these receptors: a man aged 45 to 65 with active or convalescent COVID-19.

As concerns this clone: Mismatch with germline at one junction end may stem from a read error. This sequence joins TRBV7-7 and TRBJ2-1; a possible D gene is TRBD2 (5 bases). The CDR3 covers 15 residues. Germline V gene sequence: CDR1 SSHAT, CDR2 FNYEAQ (reference sequence). The CDR3 DNA follows: TGTGCTAGCAGCCCGGTCGGAGGCTCCTACAATGAGCAGTTCTTC. This translates into CASSPVGGSYNEQFF.

V is TRBV24-1 and J is TRBJ1-3, with 7 positions matching TRBD1. V gave up 2 bases and J gave up 4 bases; unmatched junction bases: 1. In germline, CDR1 is KGHDR, CDR2 SFDVKD. CDR3 length: 14 amino acids. CDR3 nucleotide sequence: TGTGCCACCAGTGATTCGGGACAGGGAAACACCATATATTTT. This encodes CATSDSGQGNTIYF.